This TCR beta chain was observed in a study of T-cell reconstitution after alpha-beta-depleted transplantation in children. TCRbeta library construction was performed incorporating unique molecular identifiers. Each CDR3 protein is one row after TCRdb ran MiXCR on the PCR reads. The sample records almost 500,000 distinct CDR3 sequences, approximately 12% being singletons. The CDR3 covers 18 residues. Germline V gene lookup returns CDR1 DFQATT and CDR2 SNEGSKA (reference sequence). The V gene lost 6 bases and the J gene lost 1 base, with 27 bases spanning the gap. This clonotype was seen ten or more times.

The J gene is TRBJ2-5, the V gene TRBV20-1; D is possibly TRBD2 (5 bases). The receptor was isolated from a human donor who donated a stem cell graft to a child with combined immunodeficiency. This specimen consisted of PBMCs from the stem cell graft donor, obtained from the stem cell graft. CDR3 nucleotides: TGCAGTGCCAAGATTCCCTCCCTAGCCGGGATACTCCAAGAGACCCAGTACTTC. Protein: CSAKIPSLAGILQETQYF.